The clone carrying this TCR beta chain has only a few counts. The data originate from a study of blood T cell repertoires in COVID-19. In germline, CDR1 is SGHDT, CDR2 YYEEEE. The J segment lost 6 bases and the V segment lost 4 bases, leaving 5 bases of the junction unmatched. This CDR3 has 13 residues. Measured with immunoSEQ multiplex PCR; TCRdb has only the in-frame clones, and not every one. The sample contains 300,000 to 400,000 clones, approximately 91% of which appear only once. It was during active infection that Seattle patients were enrolled and then longitudinally followed. Sequencing was performed on peripheral blood. The clonotype was recovered from a woman between 70 and 85 years old with COVID-19, enrolled during active disease. The chain joins TRBV5-6 to TRBJ2-7; 9 bases align to TRBD1. For the CDR3, the DNA is TGTGCCAGCAGCAAGGGGACAGGGAGCGAGCAGTACTTC. Its translation is CASSKGTGSEQYF.